These T cell receptor beta chains were read from a single sample in a study of identical twins. TCRdb re-analysed the 5' RACE reads in MiXCR, keeping a single row per CDR3 protein. The sample has hundreds of thousands of distinct CDR3 sequences, around 6% seen once. The material sequenced was naive T cells sorted from blood. These receptor sequences come from a man younger than 35 in good health. CDR3s include the opening cysteine and the closing phenylalanine or tryptophan. A D gene is named only where the DNA matches it firmly. Not all rows give a size; the values are once, few, many and, for expanded clones, a class.

v_gene	d_gene	abundance	j_gene	CDR3nt	CDR3aa
TRBV27	TRBD2	many	TRBJ2-3	TGTGCCAGCAGTTTGGCGGGAGGGAGGCCAGATACGCAGTATTTT	CASSLAGGRPDTQYF
TRBV24-1	-	many	TRBJ2-5	TGTGCCACCAGTGATGGGCAAGGGGGGCGAGAGACCCAGTACTTC	CATSDGQGGRETQYF
TRBV20-1	-	many	TRBJ2-1	TGCAGTGCTAGAGAAGGAAAGACATTGAATGAGCAGTTCTTC	CSAREGKTLNEQFF
TRBV6-2/TRBV6-3	-	many	TRBJ2-7	TGTGCCAGCTTTCCAACCTTAGGCACCTACGAGCAGTACTTC	CASFPTLGTYEQYF
TRBV6-2/TRBV6-3	-	-	TRBJ2-5	TGTGCCAGCAGTCTTCGATCGCACTCGTACCAAGACGCACAGTACTTC	CASSLRSHSYQDAQYF
TRBV7-3	TRBD1	-	TRBJ1-2	TGTGCCAGCAGCCGACCCTCGGGACAGGGTGGCTACACCTTC	CASSRPSGQGGYTF
TRBV24-1	-	few	TRBJ2-1	TGTGCCACCAGTGAGCGGGACCTTCGCTCCTACAATGAGCAGTTCTTC	CATSERDLRSYNEQFF
TRBV27	-	many	TRBJ2-5	TGTGCCAGCAGGGACCGGGACTTTAGGGAGACCCAGTACTTC	CASRDRDFRETQYF
TRBV20-1	TRBD2	-	TRBJ2-7	TGCAGTGCTAGATCCGGGACTAGCGGGAGTAACGAGCAGTACTTC	CSARSGTSGSNEQYF
TRBV30	TRBD1	many	TRBJ1-5	TGTGCCTGGAGTCACAGGGGGAGCAATCAGCCCCAGCATTTT	CAWSHRGSNQPQHF
TRBV11-2	TRBD1	few	TRBJ1-6	TGTGCCAGCAGCTTAGGCGACAGGGGGCGTTCCTATAATTCACCCCTCCACTTT	CASSLGDRGRSYNSPLHF
TRBV15	TRBD2	many	TRBJ2-1	TGTGCCACCACGGGACTAGCGGGAGTAATTGATGAGCAGTTCTTC	CATTGLAGVIDEQFF
TRBV20-1	TRBD2	many	TRBJ2-1	TGCAGTGCTAGTCTCATCGCCGGGACTAGCGGGAGATTCAATGAGCAGTTCTTC	CSASLIAGTSGRFNEQFF
TRBV29-1	-	many	TRBJ2-7	TGCAGCGTTGGCTGGGACGGAGGCTACGAGCAGTACTTC	CSVGWDGGYEQYF
TRBV5-1	-	many	TRBJ2-3	TGCGCCAGCAGCGTCCCTAGCACAGATACGCAGTATTTT	CASSVPSTDTQYF
TRBV7-2	TRBD1	few	TRBJ1-2	TGTGCCAGCAGCTTAGCCACAGGGGGCTATGGCTACACCTTC	CASSLATGGYGYTF
TRBV7-2	TRBD2	-	TRBJ2-1	TGTGCCAGCAGGGGCGGGACCCGGGGGGATGAGCAGTTCTTC	CASRGGTRGDEQFF
TRBV20-1	TRBD1	-	TRBJ2-7	TGCAGTGCTAGATCGACAGGGTCGGCCTACGAGCAGTACTTC	CSARSTGSAYEQYF
TRBV6-2/TRBV6-3	TRBD1	-	TRBJ2-7	TGTGCCAGCAGTTACTCGATGCAGGGGGCCTACGAGCAGTACTTC	CASSYSMQGAYEQYF
TRBV20-1	TRBD1	few	TRBJ1-2	TGCAGTGCTAGAGATCTTACCCGGGACAGGGGGGTTGGCTACACCTTC	CSARDLTRDRGVGYTF
TRBV10-2	TRBD1	many	TRBJ1-5	TGCGCCAGCAGCGGACAGGGGGGAGTTCAGCCCCAGCATTTT	CASSGQGGVQPQHF
TRBV30	-	-	TRBJ2-2	TGTGCCTGGAGTGTACTCGTCCCCGGGGAGCTGTTTTTT	CAWSVLVPGELFF
TRBV4-3	-	many	TRBJ2-1	TGCGCCAGCAGCCAAGATTTGGGTAGAACCTACAATGAGCAGTTCTTC	CASSQDLGRTYNEQFF
TRBV11-2	-	-	TRBJ2-7	TGTGCCAGCAGCTTAGGTATTGGCGCCCCAGCCTACGAGCAGTACTTC	CASSLGIGAPAYEQYF
TRBV12-3/TRBV12-4	-	many	TRBJ2-3	TGTGCCAGCAGTTGGAATACGCAGTATTTT	CASSWNTQYF
TRBV6-1	-	many	TRBJ1-1	TGTGCCAGCAGTCCGTTGTCAGACACTGAAGCTTTCTTT	CASSPLSDTEAFF
TRBV7-9	TRBD2	many	TRBJ2-7	TGTGCCAGCAGCTTACCGAGCGGGGGAAGCTCCTACGAGCAGTACTTC	CASSLPSGGSSYEQYF
TRBV6-5	-	many	TRBJ2-1	TGTGCCAGCAGTTGGTACAATGAGCAGTTCTTC	CASSWYNEQFF
TRBV20-1	-	many	TRBJ2-2	TGCAGTGCTAGAGATGGGGCGGGCGGGGAGCTGTTTTTT	CSARDGAGGELFF
TRBV5-1	-	many	TRBJ1-1	TGCGCCAGCACCTTTTCCAGATGGACCGCCAGAGCTTTCTTT	CASTFSRWTARAFF
TRBV5-1	-	many	TRBJ2-5	TGCGCCAGCAGCTTGACCCCGGGAGAAAAGACCCAGTACTTC	CASSLTPGEKTQYF
TRBV12-3/TRBV12-4	-	many	TRBJ1-5	TGTGCCAGCAGTTTGAGTCCTCTTCTCCAGCATTTT	CASSLSPLLQHF
TRBV5-1	-	many	TRBJ2-2	TGCGCCAGCAGCGGGTCCGGGCGGGAGCTGTTTTTT	CASSGSGRELFF
TRBV4-2	-	many	TRBJ2-7	TGTGCCAGCAGCCAAGAGCTCCTGTCCTACGAGCAGTACTTC	CASSQELLSYEQYF
TRBV30	-	few	TRBJ2-2	TGTGCCTGGACGGCCGTGCGGAACACCGGGGAGCTGTTTTTT	CAWTAVRNTGELFF
TRBV6-4	-	many	TRBJ2-1	TGTGCCAGCAGCAGGAGCGCTACCAAGTACAATGAGCAGTTCTTC	CASSRSATKYNEQFF
TRBV30	-	many	TRBJ1-1	TGTGCCTGGAAGTGGGGGCGAGAAACTGAAGCTTTCTTT	CAWKWGRETEAFF
TRBV5-1	-	-	TRBJ2-1	TGCGCCAGCAGCTCTGTTGCGTACAATGAGCAGTTCTTC	CASSSVAYNEQFF
TRBV20-1	-	many	TRBJ2-3	TGCAGTGCTATTAACGAGGGAACAGATACGCAGTATTTT	CSAINEGTDTQYF
TRBV11-1	TRBD2	few	TRBJ2-1	TGTGCCAGCAGTTTTTCCGCCCGACTAGCAGTTGCCTACAATGAGCAGTTCTTC	CASSFSARLAVAYNEQFF
TRBV11-2	-	many	TRBJ1-6	TGTGCCAGCAGCTTAGTGATGGCAGTAGGCAATTCACCCCTCCACTTT	CASSLVMAVGNSPLHF
TRBV12-5	-	-	TRBJ2-1	TGTGCTAGTGGTGAGCAAAATGAGCAGTTCTTC	CASGEQNEQFF
TRBV4-3	TRBD2	many	TRBJ2-7	TGCGCCAGCAGCCAAGATGGCAGCGGGAGGCTAAACGAGCAGTACTTC	CASSQDGSGRLNEQYF
TRBV15	-	-	TRBJ2-5	TGTGCCACCAGCAGAGCAAGGGGTGAAGAGACCCAGTACTTC	CATSRARGEETQYF
TRBV12-3/TRBV12-4	TRBD1	many	TRBJ1-2	TGTGCCAGCAGTTTCTCGGACAGGGGAACTGGCTACACCTTC	CASSFSDRGTGYTF
TRBV7-9	-	few	TRBJ2-3	TGTGCCAGCAGCTTATCAGAAGATACGCAGTATTTT	CASSLSEDTQYF
TRBV5-5	-	-	TRBJ1-1	TGTGCCAGCAGCTTGGAACCTTCGGGGGAAGCTTTCTTT	CASSLEPSGEAFF
TRBV29-1	TRBD1	many	TRBJ1-1	TGCAGCGTTGGGTCAGGGGGGGAGAACACTGAAGCTTTCTTT	CSVGSGGENTEAFF
TRBV12-3/TRBV12-4	TRBD2	many	TRBJ2-2	TGTGCCAGCAGTCTCCAAGGGACTAGCGGGAGCGGGGAGCTGTTTTTT	CASSLQGTSGSGELFF
TRBV4-1	TRBD1	-	TRBJ2-4	TGCGCCAGCAGCCAGCCAACGGGACAGCTAGCCAAAAACATTCAGTACTTC	CASSQPTGQLAKNIQYF
TRBV9	-	-	TRBJ2-5	TGTGCCAGCAGCGTAGGAGCGGAAGAGACCCAGTACTTC	CASSVGAEETQYF